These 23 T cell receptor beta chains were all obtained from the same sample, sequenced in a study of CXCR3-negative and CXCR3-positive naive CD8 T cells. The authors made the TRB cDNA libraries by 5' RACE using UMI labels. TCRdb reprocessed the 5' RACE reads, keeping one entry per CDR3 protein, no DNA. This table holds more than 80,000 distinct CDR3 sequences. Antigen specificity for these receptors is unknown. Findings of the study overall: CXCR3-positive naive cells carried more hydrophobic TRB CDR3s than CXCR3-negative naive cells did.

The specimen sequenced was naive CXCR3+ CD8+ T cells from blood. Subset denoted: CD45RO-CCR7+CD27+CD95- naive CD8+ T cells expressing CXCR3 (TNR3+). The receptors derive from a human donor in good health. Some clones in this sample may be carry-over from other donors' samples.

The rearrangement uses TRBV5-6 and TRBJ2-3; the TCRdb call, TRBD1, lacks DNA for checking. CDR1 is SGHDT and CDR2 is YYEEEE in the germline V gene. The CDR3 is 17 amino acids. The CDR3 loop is CASSWGDIGGPADTQYF.

The chain's CDR3 is CSVDGGMGRYGYTF. The chain recombines TRBV29-1 with TRBJ1-2; without DNA, the TCRdb call of TRBD1 cannot be checked. Germline V gene sequence: CDR1 SQVTM, CDR2 ANQGSEA. The CDR3 totals 14 residues.

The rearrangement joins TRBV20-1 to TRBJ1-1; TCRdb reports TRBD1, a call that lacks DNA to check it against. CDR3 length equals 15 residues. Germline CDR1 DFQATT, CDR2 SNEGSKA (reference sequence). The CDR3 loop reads CSDTGHNIGNTEAFF.

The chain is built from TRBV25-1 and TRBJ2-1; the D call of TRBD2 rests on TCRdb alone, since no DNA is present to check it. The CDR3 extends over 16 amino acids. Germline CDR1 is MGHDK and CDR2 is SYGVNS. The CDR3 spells CASSPLAGHSYNEQFF.

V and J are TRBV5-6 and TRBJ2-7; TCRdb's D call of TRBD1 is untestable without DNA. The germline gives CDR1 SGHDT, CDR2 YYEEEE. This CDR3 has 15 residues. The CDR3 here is CASSVGGSSSYEQYF.

The CDR3: CSVADTPNYGYTF. The gene calls are TRBV29-1 and TRBJ1-2. The CDR3 loop spans 13 amino acids. Germline assignment: CDR1 SQVTM and CDR2 ANQGSEA.

The CDR3 sequence: CSVDTGLAEQETQYF. The rearrangement uses TRBV29-1 and TRBJ2-5; without DNA, the TCRdb call of TRBD2 cannot be checked. This CDR3 spans 15 amino acids. Germline CDR1 reads SQVTM; CDR2 reads ANQGSEA.

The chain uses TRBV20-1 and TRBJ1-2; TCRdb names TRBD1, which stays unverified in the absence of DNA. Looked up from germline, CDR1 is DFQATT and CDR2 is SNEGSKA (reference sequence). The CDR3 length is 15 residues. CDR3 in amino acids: CSARDLTGPNYGYTF.

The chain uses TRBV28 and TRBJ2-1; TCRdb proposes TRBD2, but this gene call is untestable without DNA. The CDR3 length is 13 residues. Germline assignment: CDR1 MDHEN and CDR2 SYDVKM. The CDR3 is CASSDGLVVEQFF.

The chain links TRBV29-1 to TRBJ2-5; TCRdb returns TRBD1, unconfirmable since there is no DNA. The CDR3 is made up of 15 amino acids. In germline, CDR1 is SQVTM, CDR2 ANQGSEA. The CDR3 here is CSVAGGGGLVETQYF.

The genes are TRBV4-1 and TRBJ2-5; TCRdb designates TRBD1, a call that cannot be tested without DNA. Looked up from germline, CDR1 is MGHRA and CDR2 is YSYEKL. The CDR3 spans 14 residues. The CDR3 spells CASSGRDLQETQYF.

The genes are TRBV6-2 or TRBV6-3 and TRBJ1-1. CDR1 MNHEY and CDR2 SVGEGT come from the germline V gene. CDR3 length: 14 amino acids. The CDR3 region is CASSLGIMNTEAFF.

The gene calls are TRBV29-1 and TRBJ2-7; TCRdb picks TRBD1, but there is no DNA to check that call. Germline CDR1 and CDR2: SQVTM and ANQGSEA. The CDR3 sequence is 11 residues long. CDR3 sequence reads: CSVLDRYEQYF.

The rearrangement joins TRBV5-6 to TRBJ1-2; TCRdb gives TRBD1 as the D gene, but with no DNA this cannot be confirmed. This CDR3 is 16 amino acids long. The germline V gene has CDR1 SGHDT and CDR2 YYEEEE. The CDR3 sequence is CASSFRNQGAGYGYTF.

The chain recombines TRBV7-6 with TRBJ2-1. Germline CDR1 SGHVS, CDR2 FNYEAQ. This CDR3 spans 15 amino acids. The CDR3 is CASSLSGPSYNEQFF. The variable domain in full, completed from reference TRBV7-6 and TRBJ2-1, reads GAGVSQSPRYKVTKRGQDVALRCDPISGHVSLYWYRQALGQGPEFLTYFNYEAQQDKSGLPNDRFSAERPEGSISTLTIQRTEQRDSAMYRCASSLSGPSYNEQFFGPGTRLTVL.

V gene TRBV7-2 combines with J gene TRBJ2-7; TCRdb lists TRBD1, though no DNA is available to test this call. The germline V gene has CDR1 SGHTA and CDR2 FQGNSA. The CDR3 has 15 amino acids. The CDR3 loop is CASSYQGWMGYEQYF.

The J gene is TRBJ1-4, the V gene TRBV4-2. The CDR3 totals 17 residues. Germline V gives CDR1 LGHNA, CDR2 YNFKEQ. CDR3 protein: CASSQVRQTATNEKLFF.

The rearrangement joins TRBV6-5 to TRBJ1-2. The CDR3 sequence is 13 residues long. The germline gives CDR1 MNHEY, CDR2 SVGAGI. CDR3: CATRTRVSDGYTF.

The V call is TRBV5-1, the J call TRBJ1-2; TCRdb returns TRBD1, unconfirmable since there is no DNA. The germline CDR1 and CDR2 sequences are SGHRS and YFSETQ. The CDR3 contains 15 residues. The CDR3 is CASSLGGRGLDGYTF.

This CDR3 is CASSPPGGSYNEQFF. The V and J genes are TRBV2 and TRBJ2-1; TCRdb selects TRBD2, and the lack of DNA leaves this call unchecked. The CDR3 length is 15 residues. Germline CDR1 is SNHLY and CDR2 is FYNNEI.

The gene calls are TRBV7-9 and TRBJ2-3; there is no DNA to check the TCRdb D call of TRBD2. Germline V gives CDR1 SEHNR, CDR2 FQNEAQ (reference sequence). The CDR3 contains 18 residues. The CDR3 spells CASSSNPGLAGDIHTQYF.

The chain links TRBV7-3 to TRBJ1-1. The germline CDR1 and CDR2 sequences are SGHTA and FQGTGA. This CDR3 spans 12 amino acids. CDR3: CASSSNGQEAFF. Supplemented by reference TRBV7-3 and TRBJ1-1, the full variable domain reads GAGVSQTPSNKVTEKGKYVELRCDPISGHTALYWYRQSLGQGPEFLIYFQGTGAADDSGLPNDRFFAVRPEGSVSTLKIQRTERGDSAVYLCASSSNGQEAFFGQGTRLTVV.

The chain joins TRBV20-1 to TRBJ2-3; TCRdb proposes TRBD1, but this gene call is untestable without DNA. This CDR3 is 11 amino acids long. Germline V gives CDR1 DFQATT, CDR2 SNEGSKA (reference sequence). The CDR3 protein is CSAPGEDTQYF.